Shown below are 22 T cell receptor beta chains from a single sample sequenced in a study of spatial heterogeneity in lung cancer. TCRdb itself ran the 5' RACE reads through MiXCR, one entry per CDR3 protein. The table shows roughly 79,000 distinct CDR3 sequences, with over 9.5% occurring only once. Time point here: sample taken at primary tumor resection. Whole RNA, which was extracted from tumor, nontumor lung tissue or frozen PBMC, was sequenced without any cell sorting. The sequencing used PBMCs, collected at surgery. The receptors come from a male donor with early-stage non-small cell lung cancer.

This clonotype occurred a few times. The chain couples TRBV5-1 to TRBJ2-5, with 9 bases identical to TRBD2. Trimming removed 0 bases from V and 4 bases from J; junction bases left unmatched: 4. Germline values: CDR1 SGHRS, CDR2 YFSETQ. This CDR3 contains 15 residues. The CDR3 spells CASSLGLAGRETQYF. CDR3 DNA: TGCGCCAGCAGCTTGGGGCTAGCGGGAAGAGAGACCCAGTACTTC.

This clonotype was detected only once. This chain connects TRBV6-2 or TRBV6-3 to TRBJ1-5; D may be TRBD1 (5 bases). Germline CDR1 reads MNHEY; CDR2 reads SVGEGT. V gave up 9 bases and J gave up 3 bases, with 12 bases separating them. The CDR3 is made up of 13 amino acids. CDR3 DNA sequence: TGTGCCAGTTCACGGGACCTCAATCAGCCCCAGCATTTT. Translated, it gives CASSRDLNQPQHF.

There are many counts of this clonotype. The chain has TRBV20-1 and TRBJ2-7, with TRBD1 matching 9 bases. Trimming cost V 2 bases and J 4 bases; bases outside gene matches: 3. The CDR3 loop spans 13 amino acids. Germline-derived CDR1 and CDR2 are DFQATT and SNEGSKA (reference sequence). The chain's CDR3 is CSARRDREYEQYF. In nucleotides, the CDR3 is TGCAGTGCTAGAAGGGACAGGGAATACGAGCAGTACTTC.

The rearrangement uses TRBV20-1 and TRBJ2-3, with 7 bases aligning to TRBD2. Germline V gene data show CDR1 as DFQATT and CDR2 as SNEGSKA (reference sequence). J gave up 2 bases and V 1 base, and 3 bases lay outside the gene matches. The CDR3 has 14 amino acids. The CDR3 loop is CSARGAGFTDTQYF. CDR3 sequence (DNA): TGCAGTGCTAGAGGAGCGGGGTTCACAGATACGCAGTATTTT.

This clonotype was counted ten times or more. V and J are TRBV19 and TRBJ2-1; D is unresolved. The CDR3 is 13 residues long. The V and J ends lost 3 bases and 9 bases respectively, with 12 bases between them. Germline-derived CDR1 and CDR2 are LNHDA and SQIVND (reference sequence). The CDR3 region is CASSMVALGEQFF. Written as DNA, the CDR3 is TGTGCCAGTAGTATGGTAGCATTGGGTGAGCAGTTCTTC.

The chain couples TRBV2 to TRBJ2-3; either TRBD1 or TRBD2 may supply D (5 bases each). Germline assignment: CDR1 SNHLY and CDR2 FYNNEI. The CDR3 runs to 15 residues. V lost 6 bases and J lost 6, with 19 bases in between. CDR3 nucleotides: TGTGCCAGCAGCCCGGGACCGCCCGAGGCGGATACGCAGTATTTT. It translates to CASSPGPPEADTQYF.

The chain links TRBV5-5 to TRBJ2-3; D is possibly TRBD2 (6 bases). The CDR3 sequence is 16 residues long. Trimming removed 4 bases at V and 3 bases at J, with 18 bases between. Germline loops: CDR1 SGHKS, CDR2 YYEKEE (reference sequence). CDR3 nucleotide sequence: TGTGCCAGCAGCACCCTGCCGGAGGGGCTAACAGATACGCAGTATTTT. Translated, it gives CASSTLPEGLTDTQYF.

The chain uses TRBV9 and TRBJ2-1, with 7 bases fitting TRBD1. V gave up 6 bases and J gave up 1 base; unmatched junction bases: 16. Germline CDR1 is SGDLS and CDR2 is YYNGEE. This CDR3 is built from 18 residues. The CDR3 bases are TGTGCCAGCATCACAGTAAAGGGGGCACATTGGTCCTACAATGAGCAGTTCTTC. It translates to CASITVKGAHWSYNEQFF.

This clonotype was observed at least ten times. The chain has TRBV7-9 and TRBJ1-1; D gene uncertain. Trimming stripped 3 bases from V and 3 bases from J, with 11 bases between. CDR1 and CDR2 from the germline V gene are SEHNR and FQNEAQ (reference sequence). The CDR3 sequence is 14 residues long. The CDR3 spells CASSLAGSDTEAFF. The CDR3 DNA reads TGTGCCAGCAGCTTGGCAGGATCGGACACTGAAGCTTTCTTT.

The rearrangement links TRBV7-9 to TRBJ2-4; D unclear. Germline V lookup: CDR1 SEHNR, CDR2 FQNEAQ (reference sequence). The CDR3 consists of 15 residues. Trimming removed 5 bases at V and 0 bases at J, with 11 bases between. The CDR3 nucleotides read TGTGCCAGCAGCCCTGGGGTGGGAGCCAAAAACATTCAGTACTTC. Its translation: CASSPGVGAKNIQYF.

This clonotype was counted a few times. The chain couples TRBV5-1 to TRBJ1-5; 7 bases agree with TRBD1. This CDR3 has 15 amino acids. Germline trimming cut 4 bases from V and 8 bases from J; bases unmatched to any gene: 12. Germline loops: CDR1 SGHRS, CDR2 YFSETQ. Here the CDR3 reads CASSVGTAQKEPQHF. The CDR3 DNA reads TGCGCCAGCAGCGTCGGGACAGCCCAGAAGGAGCCCCAGCATTTT.

This clonotype was seen ten or more times. V usage is TRBV23-1 and J usage is TRBJ2-1; 12 positions match TRBD1. TRBV23-1 is an open reading frame, and its role is uncertain. Germline trimming cut 0 bases from V and 2 bases from J; bases unmatched to any gene: 8. CDR3 length: 19 amino acids. CDR3 loop: CASSQSGRDRGQAYNEQFF. As DNA, the CDR3 is TGCGCCAGCAGTCAATCAGGCCGGGACAGGGGGCAAGCCTACAATGAGCAGTTCTTC.

The V and J genes are TRBV10-1 and TRBJ2-3; 8 nucleotides agree with TRBD2. The V and J ends lost 2 bases and 5 bases, in that order; junction bases with no gene match: 9. The CDR3 runs 16 residues. Germline CDR1 reads WNHNN; CDR2 reads SYGVQD (reference sequence). Here the CDR3 reads CASSEKRGPVGDTQYF. CDR3 DNA sequence: TGCGCCAGCAGTGAGAAGCGGGGGCCCGTGGGAGATACGCAGTATTTT.

The table lists this clonotype with many counts. The chain employs TRBV20-1 and TRBJ2-3; the D gene is possibly TRBD1 (6 bases). V was trimmed by 6 bases and J by 3 bases, leaving 16 bases between them. The CDR3 consists of 14 residues. CDR1 DFQATT and CDR2 SNEGSKA come from the germline V gene (reference sequence). This CDR3 is CSAPGHLKTDTQYF. CDR3 coding DNA: TGCAGTGCCCCGGGACACCTCAAGACAGATACGCAGTATTTT.

This clonotype turned up a few times. The chain uses TRBV12-3 or TRBV12-4 and TRBJ2-2; D uncertain. V was trimmed by 6 bases and J by 7 bases, leaving 6 bases between them. The CDR3 runs 11 residues. CDR3 DNA sequence: TGTGCCAGCAGCCGAGGCGGGGAGCTGTTTTTT. Residues: CASSRGGELFF.

The chain couples TRBV28 to TRBJ1-5; no clear D. This CDR3 spans 15 amino acids. V lost 2 bases, J lost 2 bases, and 10 bases lay in between. Germline V gene data show CDR1 as MDHEN and CDR2 as SYDVKM. The CDR3 spells CASSLTAGGNQPQHF. CDR3 coding DNA: TGTGCCAGCAGTTTAACGGCTGGAGGCAATCAGCCCCAGCATTTT.

This clonotype was picked up many times. The chain joins TRBV5-5 to TRBJ1-2; possibly TRBD1 for D (6 bases). The CDR3 has 15 residues. Trimming took off 0 bases at V and 3 bases at J, with 12 bases between the two ends. Germline loops: CDR1 SGHKS, CDR2 YYEKEE (reference sequence). The CDR3 DNA is TGTGCCAGCAGCTTGGTGGCAGGGGACGACTATGGCTACACCTTC. It encodes CASSLVAGDDYGYTF.

The sample holds a few counts of this clonotype. The chain uses TRBV7-9 and TRBJ2-3; D gene unclear. Germline V gene lookup returns CDR1 SEHNR and CDR2 FQNEAQ (reference sequence). The CDR3 length is 14 residues. V lost 5 bases and J 5 bases, leaving 14 bases between the germline ends. The CDR3 sequence: CASSPPSGEDTQYF. The CDR3 DNA reads TGTGCCAGCAGCCCACCCAGTGGGGAAGATACGCAGTATTTT.

This clonotype appeared a few times. The rearrangement links TRBV7-9 to TRBJ1-1; D uncertain. This CDR3 has 12 residues. CDR1 and CDR2 (germline): SEHNR, FQNEAQ (reference sequence). Trimming removed 5 bases from V and 6 bases from J, with 10 bases in between. CDR3 region: CASSKEGSEAFF. CDR3 nucleotide sequence: TGTGCCAGCAGCAAGGAGGGTTCTGAAGCTTTCTTT.

This clonotype occurred many times. This rearrangement joins TRBV19 to TRBJ1-5, with TRBD1 identical over 10 bases. Germline lookup yields CDR1 LNHDA and CDR2 SQIVND (reference sequence). The J segment lost 5 bases and the V segment lost 5 bases, leaving 9 bases of the junction unmatched. The length of the CDR3 is 16 residues. DNA for the CDR3: TGTGCCAGTAGTCGCCCGGGACAGGGGCCTGATCAGCCCCAGCATTTT. As protein: CASSRPGQGPDQPQHF.

This clonotype was picked up many times. The chain links TRBV11-2 to TRBJ1-3; D is unclear. There are 16 residues in the CDR3. The germline CDR1 and CDR2 sequences are SGHAT and FQNNGV. Trimming pared 5 bases from V and 0 bases from J, leaving 14 bases between. The CDR3 region has the DNA TGTGCCAGCAGCCCCCCTAACACCTACTCTGGAAACACCATATATTTT. Its protein product is CASSPPNTYSGNTIYF.

This chain uses TRBV5-1 with TRBJ2-1; 7 nucleotides line up with TRBD1. The V segment lost 0 bases and the J segment 5 bases; nucleotides outside the gene matches: 5. The CDR3 is made up of 15 amino acids. Germline CDR1 and CDR2: SGHRS and YFSETQ. The CDR3 sequence: CASSLAGQLNNEQFF. CDR3 sequence (DNA): TGCGCCAGCAGCTTGGCGGGACAGCTTAACAATGAGCAGTTCTTC.